This TCR beta chain was captured by sequencing in a study of post-analysis software for immune sequencing data. For the study at large: Recorded disease courses covered relapsing-remitting, secondary progressive and progressive-relapsing multiple sclerosis. Some patients had no subtype annotation.

The V end was cut by 0 bases, the J end by 7 bases, with 10 bases between. The CDR3 runs to 14 residues. CDR1 is MNHNS, CDR2 SASEGT, per germline. Presence of unique molecular identifiers characterized the TCR beta cDNA libraries. There were roughly 0.85 to 11 million T cells, and around 460,000 cDNA molecules came from them. TCRdb re-analysed the PCR reads in MiXCR, keeping a single row per CDR3 protein. The sample contains approximately 630,000 distinct CDR3 sequences, approximately 59% of which appear only once. Whole-study findings and limits: Strong co-clustering by F measure was evident for samples that had been prepared in the same batch. When patients were compared with controls, a handful of TRBV segments were more frequent, TRBV5-6, TRBV5-1 and TRBV20-1 among them. In multiple sclerosis, normalized Chao1 diversity was significantly below that of controls.

This clonotype occurred a few times. Its antigen is unidentified. This clonotype was sampled from a girl aged 2 to 9 with multiple sclerosis. Sequencing input: blood. The rearrangement uses TRBV6-1 and TRBJ1-5, with a tentative D call TRBD1 (6 bases). The DNA of the CDR3 is TGTGCCAGCAGTGAAGCAGGGGGTGAGCAGCCCCAGCATTTT. This gives the protein CASSEAGGEQPQHF.